The 32 T cell receptor beta chains presented below share a single source sample, sequenced in a study of T cells in localized non-small cell lung cancer. The repertoire was sequenced with immunoSEQ multiplex PCR; TCRdb's copy has only in-frame clones and lacks some. The sample includes around 78,000 clones, more than 70% of them seen just once. The material sequenced was peripheral blood, taken before any cancer treatment. The receptors here all came from a female donor over 55 with stage I lung adenocarcinoma.

The V gene is TRBV30, the J gene TRBJ1-1; D uncertain. CDR1 and CDR2 from the germline V gene are GTSNPN and SVGIG (reference sequence). The ends were cut back, 3 bases at V and 6 bases at J, with 14 bases in the middle. This CDR3 is 13 amino acids long. The CDR3 spells CAWRSYSKAEAFF. The CDR3 bases are TGTGCCTGGAGAAGTTACAGTAAGGCTGAAGCTTTCTTT. Looking up the rest from reference TRBV30 and TRBJ1-1 gives the full variable domain: SQTIHQWPATLVQPVGSPLSLECTVEGTSNPNLYWYRQAAGRGLQLLFYSVGIGQISSEVPQNLSASRPQDRQFILSSKKLLLSDSGFYLCAWRSYSKAEAFFGQGTRLTVV.

The chain joins TRBV11-3 to TRBJ1-1, with D maybe TRBD1 (6 bases). The CDR3 extends over 13 amino acids. Trimming pared 5 bases from V and 5 bases from J, leaving 12 bases between. Per the germline V gene, CDR1 is SGHNT and CDR2 is YENEEA. CDR3 in DNA: TGTGCCAGCAGCACCAGAACAGGGACTGAAGCTTTCTTT. Translating gives CASSTRTGTEAFF.

The chain has TRBV28 and TRBJ1-5; D is uncertain. V lost 5 bases and J 8 bases, leaving 22 bases between the germline ends. Germline CDR1 MDHEN, CDR2 SYDVKM. The CDR3 has 16 residues. In DNA form, the CDR3 reads TGTGCCAGCAGTCCTTTAATCCCTGGGGAGGATGAGCCCCAGCATTTT. Protein sequence: CASSPLIPGEDEPQHF.

The chain uses TRBV7-9 and TRBJ1-4; tentative D call: TRBD1 (5 bases). The V end was cut by 1 base, the J end by 5 bases, with 5 bases between. Germline V gene lookup returns CDR1 SEHNR and CDR2 FQNEAQ (reference sequence). The CDR3 runs 13 residues. The CDR3 loop is CASSLGGNEKLFF. CDR3 nucleotide sequence: TGTGCCAGCAGCTTAGGGGGGAATGAAAAACTGTTTTTT.

The J gene is TRBJ2-7, the V gene TRBV7-2; D not resolved. Between the trimmed V and J ends, which lost 2 bases and 1 base, there was a span of 9 bases. CDR3 size: 14 residues. Germline CDR1 is SGHTA and CDR2 is FQGNSA. The DNA for the CDR3 is TGTGCCAGCAGCTTACAAGTCAGATCCTACGAGCAGTACTTC. Protein sequence: CASSLQVRSYEQYF. Full variable domain (remainder filled in from reference TRBV7-2 and TRBJ2-7): GAGVSQSPSNKVTEKGKDVELRCDPISGHTALYWYRQSLGQGLEFLIYFQGNSAPDKSGLPSDRFSAERTGGSVSTLTIQRTQQEDSAVYLCASSLQVRSYEQYFGPGTRLTVT.

The chain combines TRBV7-3 with TRBJ2-3, with a possible D match to TRBD1 (5 bases). The CDR3 extends over 15 amino acids. V lost 5 bases to trimming and J lost 2 bases, with 14 bases between them. The germline gives CDR1 SGHTA, CDR2 FQGTGA. The CDR3 sequence: CASSRQQGNTDTQYF. Here the CDR3 DNA reads TGTGCCAGCAGCCGACAGCAGGGAAACACAGATACGCAGTATTTT.

V and J are TRBV6-5 and TRBJ2-7, with D tentatively TRBD1 or TRBD2 (5 bases each). Trimming removed 2 bases at V and 1 base at J, with 12 bases between. The CDR3 is 15 residues long. Germline CDR1 is MNHEY and CDR2 is SVGAGI. The CDR3 DNA follows: TGTGCCAGCAGTTACGAGGGGCCCCGGTCCTACGAGCAGTACTTC. Translation gives CASSYEGPRSYEQYF.

This clone was seen many times. The chain uses TRBV5-1 and TRBJ2-3, with TRBD2 matching 15 bases. Germline CDR1 reads SGHRS; CDR2 reads YFSETQ. The trim removed 4 bases at V and 4 bases at J, leaving 7 bases unmatched. The CDR3 has 17 residues. The CDR3 region is CASSKDGLAGGSDTQYF. CDR3 sequence (DNA): TGCGCCAGCAGCAAGGACGGACTAGCGGGAGGGTCAGATACGCAGTATTTT.

The chain uses TRBV29-1 and TRBJ2-1; perhaps TRBD2 as D (6 bases). CDR1 and CDR2 (germline): SQVTM, ANQGSEA. The CDR3 sequence is 9 residues long. V dropped 3 bases and J dropped 15 bases, with 9 bases sitting between them. As DNA, the CDR3 is TGCAGCGTTGAGGGAGGAGGGTTCTTC. Amino acids: CSVEGGGFF.

The J gene is TRBJ1-3, the V gene TRBV6-1, with D tentatively TRBD1 (5 bases). Trimming took off 5 bases at V and 4 bases at J, with 9 bases between the two ends. There are 13 residues in the CDR3. The germline CDR1 and CDR2 sequences are MNHNS and SASEGT. The DNA for the CDR3 is TGTGCCAGCAGTCTGGGGCGGGGAAACACCATATATTTT. Its translation is CASSLGRGNTIYF.

The sample holds one count of this clone. CDR3 nucleotide sequence: TGTGCCAGCAGCCTACAGAGGTGGGGGTTGTTTAGCGAGCAGTACTTC. Translated, it gives CASSLQRWGLFSEQYF. The genes are TRBV28 and TRBJ2-7; possibly TRBD1 or TRBD2 for D (5 bases each). V was shortened by 6 bases and J by 6 bases, with 24 bases between the two germline ends. The CDR3 has 16 residues. The V gene's germline CDR1 is MDHEN and CDR2 SYDVKM.

This sequence joins TRBV7-6 and TRBJ1-2, with D possibly being TRBD1 (5 bases). V was cut by 0 bases and J by 3 bases, with 11 bases left in between. The length of the CDR3 is 15 residues. Germline V gene lookup returns CDR1 SGHVS and CDR2 FNYEAQ. This chain's CDR3 is CASSLAEGRDYGYTF. The CDR3 nucleotides are TGTGCCAGCAGCTTAGCGGAGGGGAGGGACTATGGCTACACCTTC.

The V call is TRBV7-6, the J call TRBJ2-2; possible D gene TRBD2, 7 bases. The germline CDR1 and CDR2 sequences are SGHVS and FNYEAQ. The CDR3 covers 17 residues. V dropped 5 bases and J dropped 4 bases, with 20 bases sitting between them. The CDR3: CASSPQTRGAGTGELFF. The CDR3 nucleotides are TGTGCCAGCAGCCCCCAGACCCGGGGGGCGGGCACCGGGGAGCTGTTTTTT.

The chain couples TRBV7-9 to TRBJ2-7; D is unclear. Germline CDR1 SEHNR, CDR2 FQNEAQ (reference sequence). The CDR3 has 14 residues. Trimming removed 4 bases from V and 4 bases from J, with 14 bases in between. The CDR3 here is CASSSRFSAYEQYF. In DNA, the CDR3 is TGTGCCAGCAGCTCTAGGTTCTCGGCTTACGAGCAGTACTTC.

V is TRBV19 and J is TRBJ1-2; maybe TRBD1 (5 bases). The length of the CDR3 is 14 residues. Germline CDR1 and CDR2: LNHDA and SQIVND (reference sequence). The V end was cut by 9 bases, the J end by 6 bases, with 20 bases between. The CDR3 here is CASTSALGVNGYTF. CDR3 nucleotides: TGTGCCAGCACGTCGGCCTTGGGGGTGAATGGCTACACCTTC.

This rearrangement joins TRBV7-2 to TRBJ2-3; the D call may be TRBD1 or TRBD2 (6 bases each). The CDR3 is 13 residues long. Germline loops: CDR1 SGHTA, CDR2 FQGNSA. V lost 4 bases and J 4 bases, leaving 9 bases between the germline ends. The CDR3 DNA is TGTGCCAGCAGCTACGGGGGCCCAGATACGCAGTATTTT. Amino acid sequence: CASSYGGPDTQYF.

The chain employs TRBV19 and TRBJ1-5; 9 bases line up with TRBD1. With V trimmed by 3 bases and J by 4 bases, 1 base remained unmatched. This CDR3 has 14 residues. CDR1 is LNHDA and CDR2 is SQIVND in the germline V gene (reference sequence). For the CDR3, the DNA is TGTGCCAGTAGTATGGACAGGGGTAATCAGCCCCAGCATTTT. Protein: CASSMDRGNQPQHF.

This rearrangement joins TRBV5-6 to TRBJ2-3, with a tentative D call TRBD1 (6 bases). V was pared by 0 bases and J by 5 bases, with 10 bases between. In germline, CDR1 is SGHDT, CDR2 YYEEEE. The CDR3 runs 14 residues. CDR3 region: CASSLANRVDTQYF. The CDR3 DNA sequence: TGTGCCAGCAGCTTGGCCAACAGGGTAGATACGCAGTATTTT.

The chain couples TRBV19 to TRBJ2-2; TRBD1 matches 9 bases. Losses at the gene ends were 1 base for V and 4 bases for J; bases not matched to a gene: 4. The germline V gene has CDR1 LNHDA and CDR2 SQIVND (reference sequence). This CDR3 region has 16 residues. CDR3: CASSIGTGAGTGELFF. The CDR3, as DNA: TGTGCCAGTAGTATAGGGACAGGGGCGGGCACCGGGGAGCTGTTTTTT.

The chain carries TRBV11-3 and TRBJ2-7, with 10 bases lining up with TRBD2. With 1 base clipped from V and 3 bases from J, the junction kept 3 bases outside the gene matches. Germline CDR1 and CDR2: SGHNT and YENEEA. The CDR3 length is 15 residues. The CDR3 protein is CASSLGGTSDYEQYF. In DNA, the CDR3 is TGTGCCAGCAGCTTAGGCGGGACTAGCGACTACGAGCAGTACTTC.

The chain joins TRBV28 to TRBJ1-5; 9 bases agree with TRBD1. The V gene's germline CDR1 is MDHEN and CDR2 SYDVKM. V shed 6 bases and J 0 bases; nucleotides not matched to a gene: 12. The CDR3 runs 18 residues. The CDR3: CASSFSRDRAYSNQPQHF. CDR3 coding DNA: TGTGCCAGCAGCTTCAGTCGGGACAGGGCTTATAGCAATCAGCCCCAGCATTTT.

This chain uses TRBV7-3 with TRBJ2-2; 7 bases agree with TRBD2. CDR1 is SGHTA and CDR2 is FQGTGA in the germline V gene. This CDR3 contains 15 residues. Unmatched junction bases numbered 4, after V lost 1 base and J lost 5 bases. The CDR3 region has the DNA TGTGCCAGCAGCTTAAGTCCCGGGGGGACCGGGGAGCTGTTTTTT. This sequence encodes CASSLSPGGTGELFF.

This sequence joins TRBV7-9 and TRBJ1-2, with D perhaps matching TRBD1 (6 bases). CDR3 length: 14 residues. V was shortened by 6 bases and J by 5 bases, with 16 bases between the two germline ends. CDR1 is SEHNR, CDR2 FQNEAQ, per germline (reference sequence). The CDR3 here is CASRSQGASYGYTF. DNA for the CDR3: TGTGCCAGCAGATCACAGGGAGCTTCGTATGGCTACACCTTC.

This sequence joins TRBV19 and TRBJ1-1; D gene unclear. The ends were cut back, 5 bases at V and 1 base at J, with 5 bases in the middle. Germline V gene lookup returns CDR1 LNHDA and CDR2 SQIVND (reference sequence). CDR3 length: 12 amino acids. DNA of the CDR3: TGTGCCAGTAGTCTCCAGAACACTGAAGCTTTCTTT. This translates into CASSLQNTEAFF.

The rearrangement links TRBV7-2 to TRBJ2-5; D assignment may be TRBD1 or TRBD2 (6 bases each). The CDR3 extends over 14 amino acids. The V gene lost 5 bases and the J gene lost 1 base, with 11 bases spanning the gap. From germline, CDR1 is SGHTA and CDR2 FQGNSA. The CDR3 here is CASSPRGLQETQYF. CDR3 sequence (DNA): TGTGCCAGCAGCCCCCGGGGGCTCCAAGAGACCCAGTACTTC.

The rearrangement uses TRBV6-1 and TRBJ2-5; 7 nucleotides match TRBD1. The germline gives CDR1 MNHNS, CDR2 SASEGT. The V segment lost 8 bases and the J segment 4 bases; nucleotides outside the gene matches: 7. There are 13 residues in the CDR3. DNA of the CDR3: TGTGCCAGCGGACCGACAGGGATAGAGACCCAGTACTTC. Its translation: CASGPTGIETQYF.

This chain links TRBV10-3 with TRBJ2-7; D might be TRBD2 (5 bases). This CDR3 is 13 amino acids long. The germline V gene encodes CDR1 ENHRY and CDR2 SYGVKD. V was pared by 8 bases and J by 0 bases, with 11 bases between. The CDR3 DNA is TGTGCCATCTCGTGGAGGAACTCCTACGAGCAGTACTTC. Protein: CAISWRNSYEQYF.

The rearrangement joins TRBV6-5 to TRBJ2-1; D might be TRBD1 or TRBD2, each matching 5 bases. The germline V and J ends were trimmed by 6 bases and 4 bases, with 16 bases remaining between them. The CDR3 consists of 15 residues. Germline V gene data show CDR1 as MNHEY and CDR2 as SVGAGI. CDR3 protein: CASSLREGLYNEQFF. The CDR3 DNA is TGTGCCAGCAGCCTAAGAGAGGGGCTATACAATGAGCAGTTCTTC.

The chain carries TRBV6-5 and TRBJ2-7; D gene unclear. Per germline, CDR1 MNHEY and CDR2 SVGAGI. Deletions cut 5 bases from V and 3 bases from J, with 5 bases between. This CDR3 spans 11 amino acids. DNA for the CDR3: TGTGCCAGCAGTCTCTACTACGAGCAGTACTTC. This translates into CASSLYYEQYF.

The gene calls are TRBV4-3 and TRBJ1-4; possibly TRBD1 for D (6 bases). This CDR3 comprises 15 residues. In germline, CDR1 is LGHNA, CDR2 YSLEER. Trimming stripped 3 bases from V and 1 base from J, with 9 bases between. CDR3 sequence (DNA): TGCGCCAGCAGCCAGAACAGGGAAACTAATGAAAAACTGTTTTTT. Its protein is CASSQNRETNEKLFF.

The rearrangement joins TRBV25-1 to TRBJ2-1; TRBD1 or TRBD2 may be the D gene (5 bases each). Trimming removed 1 base at V and 13 bases at J, with 11 bases between. The CDR3 is 12 residues long. The germline CDR1 and CDR2 sequences are MGHDK and SYGVNS. The CDR3 protein is CASSELGLAQFF. Written as DNA, the CDR3 is TGTGCCAGCAGTGAATTGGGGCTAGCACAGTTCTTC.

This clone was detected only once. This chain uses TRBV5-5 with TRBJ1-1; D not certain. In germline, CDR1 is SGHKS, CDR2 YYEKEE (reference sequence). V gave up 4 bases and J gave up 5 bases, with 12 bases separating them. The CDR3 contains 13 residues. This CDR3 is CASSRRGLTEAFF. The CDR3 coding sequence is TGTGCCAGCAGCCGGCGGGGTTTGACTGAAGCTTTCTTT.